One and the same sample provided the 8 T cell receptor beta chains below, sequenced in a study of PD-1 blockade in classical Hodgkin lymphoma. As to time point: cycle 4 day 1 (C4D1), after around six weeks of nivolumab. Every patient experienced relapse after autologous stem cell transplantation, and brentuximab vedotin exposure varied. The assay was immunoSEQ multiplex PCR, and TCRdb's table has in-frame clones only and misses some. The table lists roughly 46,000 clones, around 76% of them singletons, with approximately 12% in the top ten. The sequences come from peripheral blood mononuclear cells (PBMCs), collected before the fourth cycle of nivolumab. All receptors come from a human donor with classical Hodgkin lymphoma.

The gene calls are TRBV6-1 and TRBJ1-1; TRBD1 aligns across 8 bases. The CDR3 is made up of 14 amino acids. The V gene end was trimmed by 5 bases and the J gene end by 0 bases; junction bases not matched to a gene: 2. The germline V gene encodes CDR1 MNHNS and CDR2 SASEGT. The CDR3 loop reads CASSPTGVNTEAFF. The CDR3 DNA is TGTGCCAGCAGTCCGACAGGGGTGAACACTGAAGCTTTCTTT.

The chain recombines TRBV5-1 with TRBJ2-5; D perhaps matches TRBD1 (6 bases). Matching the DNA end better, TRBJ2-7 makes the J call doubtful. The germline V gene encodes CDR1 SGHRS and CDR2 YFSETQ. The CDR3 has 16 amino acids. CDR3 DNA: TGCGCCAGCAGCTTCCGGAGCCGGACAGTCTCCTACGAGCAGTACTTC. Translated: CASSFRSRTVSYEQYF.

The chain is built from TRBV7-2 and TRBJ2-1; 9 bases map to TRBD2. Germline V lookup: CDR1 SGHTA, CDR2 FQGNSA. The CDR3 has 15 residues. V gave up 4 bases and J gave up 9 bases; unmatched junction bases: 10. CDR3 protein: CASSSLAGPEGEQFF. The CDR3 DNA reads TGTGCCAGCAGCTCACTAGCGGGTCCCGAGGGTGAGCAGTTCTTC.

V and J are TRBV13 and TRBJ1-2; 9 bases are a match to TRBD1. Germline values: CDR1 PRHDT, CDR2 FYEKMQ (reference sequence). This CDR3 is 17 amino acids long. The V segment lost 3 bases and the J segment 3 bases; nucleotides outside the gene matches: 11. CDR3 residues: CASSLASGTGMYYGYTF. The CDR3 DNA is TGTGCCAGCAGCTTGGCATCCGGGACAGGGATGTACTATGGCTACACCTTC.

This clone was found a few times. This chain connects TRBV9 to TRBJ2-7; tentatively, D is TRBD2 (6 bases). Germline V gene data show CDR1 as SGDLS and CDR2 as YYNGEE. The CDR3 extends over 14 amino acids. Trimming shortened V by 4 bases and J by 3 bases, and 14 bases separated the two germline ends. CDR3 DNA sequence: TGTGCCAGCAGCACGGGACTGCTAAACTACGAGCAGTACTTC. Residues: CASSTGLLNYEQYF.

The chain uses TRBV18 and TRBJ2-1, with TRBD1 matching over 12 bases. With 6 bases clipped from V and 4 bases from J, the junction kept 4 bases outside the gene matches. Looked up from germline, CDR1 is KGHSH and CDR2 is LQKENI. CDR3 length: 15 residues. CDR3 region: CASSGTGGPYNEQFF. CDR3 DNA: TGTGCCAGCTCCGGGACAGGGGGCCCTTACAATGAGCAGTTCTTC. Using reference TRBV18 and TRBJ2-1 for the parts outside the CDR3, the full variable domain is NAGVMQNPRHLVRRRGQEARLRCSPMKGHSHVYWYRQLPEEGLKFMVYLQKENIIDESGMPKERFSAEFPKEGPSILRIQQVVRGDSAAYFCASSGTGGPYNEQFFGPGTRLTVL.

This clone was detected a few times. The V call is TRBV5-8, the J call TRBJ1-1, with no clear D. Germline assignment: CDR1 SGHTS and CDR2 YDEGEE. The CDR3 is made up of 14 amino acids. Deletions cut 1 base from V and 0 bases from J, with 7 bases between. The CDR3 sequence: CASSLIGMNTEAFF. In nucleotides, the CDR3 is TGTGCCAGCAGCTTGATAGGGATGAACACTGAAGCTTTCTTT.

V usage is TRBV6-5 and J usage is TRBJ1-6; D perhaps matches TRBD1 (5 bases). Between the trimmed V and J ends, which lost 4 bases and 7 bases, there was a span of 11 bases. In germline, CDR1 is MNHEY, CDR2 SVGAGI. This CDR3 region has 14 residues. In DNA, the CDR3 is TGTGCCAGCAGTTTAGGACAAGACAATTCACCCCTCCACTTT. This gives the protein CASSLGQDNSPLHF.